A single sample gave rise to the 3 T cell receptor beta chains below, sequenced in a study of T cell responses to AZD1222 COVID-19 vaccine. Using immunoSEQ multiplex PCR, the repertoire was profiled, and TCRdb retains in-frame clones only, with some absent. This repertoire shows around 200,000 clones, 70% to 90% found once; its top ten account for 0.45% to 0.55%. The specimen comprised peripheral blood, sampled on day 0 of AZD1222 vaccination. These receptors all come from an adult in good health.

The chain carries TRBV5-1 and TRBJ2-3; D remains ambiguous. Trimming removed 0 bases from V and 0 bases from J, with 8 bases in between. CDR1 and CDR2 from the germline V gene are SGHRS and YFSETQ. The CDR3 sequence is 15 residues long. CDR3 DNA: TGCGCCAGCAGCTTGGACGGAACTAGCACAGATACGCAGTATTTT. Translating gives CASSLDGTSTDTQYF.

The sample holds a few counts of this clone. The J gene is TRBJ2-1, the V gene TRBV20-1; D perhaps matches TRBD2 (5 bases). V gave up 3 bases and J gave up 3 bases, with 12 bases separating them. Germline lookup yields CDR1 DFQATT and CDR2 SNEGSKA (reference sequence). This CDR3 region has 14 residues. The CDR3 is CSASQGRGYNEQFF. CDR3 nucleotides: TGCAGTGCTAGTCAAGGGAGAGGCTACAATGAGCAGTTCTTC.

This rearrangement joins TRBV5-1 to TRBJ2-7, with D possibly TRBD1 on 6 matching bases. This CDR3 is built from 15 residues. Germline CDR1 reads SGHRS; CDR2 reads YFSETQ. Trimming pared 4 bases from V and 0 bases from J, leaving 14 bases between. The DNA of the CDR3 is TGCGCCAGCAGCGATGGACAGCTTAGCTCCTACGAGCAGTACTTC. Translation gives CASSDGQLSSYEQYF.